This T cell receptor beta chain was found in a study of blood T cell repertoires in COVID-19 (TCRdb year 2020). Context from the whole study: Samples covering the acute and convalescent phases of COVID-19 were provided by collaborators in the United States, Italy and Spain. The material from the prospective study consisted of cDNA or gDNA derived from T cells, B-cell-depleted T cells, or PBMCs. Sample metadata almost always included a de-identified subject ID, COVID-19 status, age in years and sex. The samples were drawn from two sources: the first 160 participants of the ongoing ImmuneRACE study, and fewer than 1,500 subjects contributed by 6 global collaborators. HLA class I and class II types, where available, came from metadata supplied by the sample provider rather than from assay-based typing. Subjects who had been exposed to COVID-19, were actively infected with it, or had recovered from it provided the deeply sampled blood TCRbeta repertoires that made up the dataset. A freely available public database, intended as a resource for researchers studying the immune response to SARS-CoV-2, is where the repertoires were released. The paper as a whole reports these results and caveats: Clinical and demographic metadata were provided uncurated, with the amount varying by source and participant.

Concerning this clone: Its antigen has not been determined. The sample holds no much larger clone one base away, and base qualities are not on file.

TCRbeta CDR3 regions were amplified from genomic DNA by means of the immunoSEQ Assay, a bias-controlled multiplex PCR. Per the source publication's procedure: Within the assay, amplification of reference gene primers was used to estimate how many nucleated cells each sample contained. Sequence reads were collapsed and filtered to measure the absolute abundance of every unique TCRbeta CDR3 rearrangement. For each sample, productive Simpson clonality was calculated as the square root of Simpson's diversity index across productive rearrangements. TCRdb obtained this table from immuneACCESS and retained in-frame rearrangements with V and J assigned. These tables miss some clones; where compared with another copy, unresolved V genes account for less than half of the shortfall, and the remainder is unexplained. That table supplies the V and J calls and clone size; D and trimming were determined from the DNA. For this sample there are 90,000 to 100,000 clones; around 75% appear just once. The leading ten clones occupy roughly a quarter of the sample.

The junction carries 18 bases between V and J, which are trimmed by 6 bases and 4 bases respectively. The germline V gene encodes CDR1 KGHSH and CDR2 LQKENI. The CDR3 goes from the cysteine to the phenylalanine over 16 residues. Just CDR3 DNA is preserved here, 48 bases in frame from base 1. The collaborating institutions used their own protocols to collect whole blood in K2EDTA tubes. For TCRbeta analysis, collaborator samples were shipped as frozen whole blood, as isolated PBMCs, or as DNA extracted from either sample type. This clonotype was sampled from a man in his 70s with acute or convalescent COVID-19. Material: peripheral blood. The rearranged segments are TRBV18 and TRBJ1-4, with the D gene call left open. The DNA sequence is TGTGCCAGCTCCCCAGACGCGGCAGTCGTTAATGAAAAACTGTTTTTT. Translated, it gives CASSPDAAVVNEKLFF.